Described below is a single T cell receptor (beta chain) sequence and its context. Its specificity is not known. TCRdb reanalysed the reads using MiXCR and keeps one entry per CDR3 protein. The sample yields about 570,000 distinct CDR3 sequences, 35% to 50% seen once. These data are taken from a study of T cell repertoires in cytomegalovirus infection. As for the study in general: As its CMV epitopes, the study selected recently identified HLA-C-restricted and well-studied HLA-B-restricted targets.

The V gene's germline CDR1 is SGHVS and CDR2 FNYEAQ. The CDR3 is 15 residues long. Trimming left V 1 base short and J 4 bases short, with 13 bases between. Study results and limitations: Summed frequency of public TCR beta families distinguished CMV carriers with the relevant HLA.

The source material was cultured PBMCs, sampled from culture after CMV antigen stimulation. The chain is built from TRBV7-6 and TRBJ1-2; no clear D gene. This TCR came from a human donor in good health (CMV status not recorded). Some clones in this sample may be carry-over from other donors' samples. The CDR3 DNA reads TGTGCCAGCAGCTTAGGGACGGCTGACCTCTATGGCTACACCTTC. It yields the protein CASSLGTADLYGYTF.